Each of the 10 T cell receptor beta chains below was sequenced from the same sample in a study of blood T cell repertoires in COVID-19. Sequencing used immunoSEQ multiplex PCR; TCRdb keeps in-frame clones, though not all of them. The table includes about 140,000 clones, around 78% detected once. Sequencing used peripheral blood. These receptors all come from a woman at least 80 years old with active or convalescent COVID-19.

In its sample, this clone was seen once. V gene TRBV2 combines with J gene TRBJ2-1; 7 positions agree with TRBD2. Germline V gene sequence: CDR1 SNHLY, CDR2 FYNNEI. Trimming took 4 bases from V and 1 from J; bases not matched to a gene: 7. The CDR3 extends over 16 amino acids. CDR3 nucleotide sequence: TGTGCCAGCAGTGTGTGGGGGGGGATTTCCTACAATGAGCAGTTCTTC. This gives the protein CASSVWGGISYNEQFF.

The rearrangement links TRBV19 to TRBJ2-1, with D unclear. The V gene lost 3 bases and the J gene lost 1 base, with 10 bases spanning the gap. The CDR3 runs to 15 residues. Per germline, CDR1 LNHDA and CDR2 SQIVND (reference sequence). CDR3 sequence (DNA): TGTGCCAGTAGTATTGTCGTGTCTTCCTACAATGAGCAGTTCTTC. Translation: CASSIVVSSYNEQFF.

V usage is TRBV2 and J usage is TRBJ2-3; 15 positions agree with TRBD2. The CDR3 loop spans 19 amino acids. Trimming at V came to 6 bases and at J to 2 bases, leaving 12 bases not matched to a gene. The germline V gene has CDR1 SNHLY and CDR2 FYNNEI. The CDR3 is CASRDGTSGGTFNTDTQYF. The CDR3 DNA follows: TGTGCCAGCAGGGACGGGACTAGCGGGGGGACCTTCAACACAGATACGCAGTATTTT.

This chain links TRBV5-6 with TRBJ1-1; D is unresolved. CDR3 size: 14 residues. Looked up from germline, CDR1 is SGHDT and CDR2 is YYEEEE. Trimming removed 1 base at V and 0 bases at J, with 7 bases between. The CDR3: CASSLFPVNTEAFF. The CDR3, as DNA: TGTGCCAGCAGCTTGTTCCCAGTGAACACTGAAGCTTTCTTT.

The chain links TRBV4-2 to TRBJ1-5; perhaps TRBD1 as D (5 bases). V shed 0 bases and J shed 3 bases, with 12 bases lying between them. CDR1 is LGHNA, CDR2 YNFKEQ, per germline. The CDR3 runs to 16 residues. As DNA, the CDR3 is TGTGCCAGCAGCCAAGATAGCGGGGGTACCAATCAGCCCCAGCATTTT. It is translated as CASSQDSGGTNQPQHF.

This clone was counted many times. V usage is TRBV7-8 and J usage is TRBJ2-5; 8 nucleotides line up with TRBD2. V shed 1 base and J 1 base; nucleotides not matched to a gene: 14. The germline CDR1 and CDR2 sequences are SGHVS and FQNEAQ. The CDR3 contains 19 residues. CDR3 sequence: CASSLGGTGSGVFQETQYF. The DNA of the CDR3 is TGTGCCAGCAGCTTAGGGGGAACGGGTAGCGGGGTGTTCCAAGAGACCCAGTACTTC.

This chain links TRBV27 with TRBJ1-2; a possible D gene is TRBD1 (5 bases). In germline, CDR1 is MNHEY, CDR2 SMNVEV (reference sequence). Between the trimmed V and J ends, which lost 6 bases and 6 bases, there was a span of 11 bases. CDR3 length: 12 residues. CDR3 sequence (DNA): TGTGCCAGCAGACAGGTGGGGAATGGCTACACCTTC. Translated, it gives CASRQVGNGYTF.

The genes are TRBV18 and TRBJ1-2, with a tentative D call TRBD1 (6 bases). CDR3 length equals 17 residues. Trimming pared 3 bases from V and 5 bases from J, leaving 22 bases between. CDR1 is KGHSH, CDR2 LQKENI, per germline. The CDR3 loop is CASSPTSSRGGVYGYTF. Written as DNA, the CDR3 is TGTGCCAGCTCACCGACGAGTTCCAGGGGTGGTGTGTATGGCTACACCTTC.

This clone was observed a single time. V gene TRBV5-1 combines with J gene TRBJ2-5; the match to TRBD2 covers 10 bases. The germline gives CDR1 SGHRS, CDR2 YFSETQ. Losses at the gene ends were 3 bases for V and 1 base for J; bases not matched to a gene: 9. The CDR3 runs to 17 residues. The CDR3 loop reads CASSSTGASGGQETQYF. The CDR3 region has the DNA TGCGCCAGCAGCTCCACCGGGGCTAGCGGGGGCCAAGAGACCCAGTACTTC.

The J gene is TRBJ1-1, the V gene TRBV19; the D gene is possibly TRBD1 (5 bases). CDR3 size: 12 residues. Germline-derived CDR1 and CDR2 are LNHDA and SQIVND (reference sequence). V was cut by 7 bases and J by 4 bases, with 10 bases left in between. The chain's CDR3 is CASNLGGTEAFF. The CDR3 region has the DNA TGTGCCAGTAACCTCGGGGGCACTGAAGCTTTCTTT.